This TCR beta chain was recorded in a study of cytotoxic CD8 clonotypes in ibrutinib-treated CLL. Overall study context: Collecting the response samples happened after a median roughly 13 months of treatment, with a range of 6 to 36. Study-level findings and limits: Different sampling times were used for sustained-remission and progressing patients.

Of note for this clone: Its antigen is undetermined.

Germline loops: CDR1 SGDLS, CDR2 YYNGEE. This CDR3 has 14 residues. V lost 2 bases and J 2 bases, leaving 8 bases between the germline ends. From cryopreserved PBMCs came roughly 2 micrograms of genomic DNA used for TCR beta libraries. Sequencing was performed with immunoSEQ multiplex PCR; in TCRdb, only in-frame clones are kept and a portion is missing. The table has approximately 150,000 clones, about four fifths seen once. The chain recombines TRBV9 with TRBJ2-1, with TRBD2 as a possible D gene (6 bases). Sequenced material: PBMCs, taken after 24 months of ibrutinib treatment. The sequence came from a human donor with chronic lymphocytic leukemia. CDR3: CASSVGGPYNEQFF. The CDR3 coding sequence is TGTGCCAGCAGCGTGGGAGGCCCCTACAATGAGCAGTTCTTC.